This T cell receptor (beta chain) was profiled in a study of T cell responses to AZD1222 COVID-19 vaccine (dated by TCRdb to about 2021). Background on the whole study: AZD1222 recipients whose second dose came at about 4 weeks and those whose second dose came at about 12 weeks were combined into one group, since spike-specific TCR depth and breadth did not differ between the two schedules. A total of approximately 250 trial participants underwent TCR sequencing, of whom about 200 had received two doses of AZD1222 and around 25 had received two doses of the MenACWY control vaccine. Trial participants were enrolled into age subgroups of 18-55, 56-69 and 70-plus years, which contained about 150, 27 and 61 TCR-sequenced participants, respectively.

In regard to this clone: The clone's antigen remains unknown. Base qualities are not provided; no much larger clone lies one nucleotide away.

The time point tag for this specimen amounts to: baseline before first vaccination. Vaccinee samples were obtained from the UK trials COV001 and COV002, which included a single-blind randomized controlled phase 2/3 trial of AZD1222 (ChAdOx1 nCoV-19) in healthy adults. For TCRbeta chain sequencing, PBMC samples from trial participants were taken at day 0 and at day 28 after the second dose. Broad study findings and their caveats: No day 14 peak-response samples were available, so repertoires were characterized only after the peak T cell response. Participants were mostly white British, with more females than males. The authors suggested clonal diversity may have been underestimated. Epitopes outside the regions mutated in the B.1.351 and B.1.1.7 variants were reportedly recognized by nearly half of the unique spike-specific TCRs. The whole spike protein was spanned by vaccine-associated CD4 TCRs, and dominant responses were seen in regions 160-218 and 743-854. Conclusions about previously exposed vaccinees are limited because only five to seven AZD1222 recipients were SARS-CoV-2 seropositive at baseline. Spike-specific TCR breadth and depth rose significantly after two AZD1222 doses compared with day 0 and with MenACWY recipients. The 56-69-year group was small, and its depth increase did not reach significance, likely because of low power.

The CDR3 regions of human TCRbeta chains were analyzed by immunosequencing. Regarding the original processing steps: TCRs in the repertoires were compared against a reference library of SARS-CoV-2-specific TCRs that had been generated with the MIRA antigen-specificity platform. Breadth was defined as the fraction of unique TCRs that were SARS-CoV-2-associated. Depth was defined as the fraction of total T cells that were SARS-CoV-2-associated. Using the MIRA data, each spike-specific TCR was mapped to the spike region that the TCR reacts to and placed in a CD4 or CD8 class. Log10-transformed breadth and depth values were compared by one-way ANOVA with Sidak's multiple comparisons tests. TCRdb stores this immuneACCESS table with in-frame sequences only. Part of the clones is absent; in the studies checked, under half of the shortfall reflects unresolved V genes, and no reason is known for the rest. The V and J calls and clone size come from that table; D and trimming were worked out from the DNA. The sample contains approximately 110,000 clones, around 94% of them found a single time. The ten largest make up 2% to 2.5% of the sample.

The sequence was collected from an adult in good health. The specimen was peripheral blood, collected on day 0 of AZD1222 vaccination.

The CDR3 in this case is CASSPQAGYRTGNTIYF. The nucleotide sequence is given as TGTGCCAGCTCACCTCAGGCGGGCTACAGAACGGGAAACACCATATATTTT. The sequence is built from TRBV18 and TRBJ1-3; the D gene identity is not certain. The junction carries 19 bases between V and J, which are trimmed by 3 bases and 4 bases respectively. Inclusive of the bounding cysteine and phenylalanine, the CDR3 is 17 residues long. The only DNA kept is the CDR3, 51 bases in frame from the first base. The germline V gene supplies CDR1 KGHSH and CDR2 LQKENI.